This TCR beta chain emerged from a study of blood T cell repertoires in COVID-19. Assay: immunoSEQ multiplex PCR; the TCRdb copy retains only in-frame clones and omits some. This sample has over 250,000 clones; around 87% occur once, and the top ten carry about 5.4%. Cohort allocation depended upon clinical history that participants reported. V lost 5 bases to trimming and J lost 7 bases, with 14 bases between them. The germline CDR1 and CDR2 sequences are SGHTA and FQGNSA. This CDR3 spans 13 amino acids. Source material: PBMCs or T cells enriched from blood (not recorded which). The sequence was collected from a woman aged 25 to 39 who had recovered from COVID-19. The genes are TRBV7-2 and TRBJ1-2; D perhaps matches TRBD1 (6 bases). CDR3: CASSPTTGLGYTF. DNA of the CDR3: TGTGCCAGCAGCCCAACCACAGGGCTTGGCTACACCTTC.